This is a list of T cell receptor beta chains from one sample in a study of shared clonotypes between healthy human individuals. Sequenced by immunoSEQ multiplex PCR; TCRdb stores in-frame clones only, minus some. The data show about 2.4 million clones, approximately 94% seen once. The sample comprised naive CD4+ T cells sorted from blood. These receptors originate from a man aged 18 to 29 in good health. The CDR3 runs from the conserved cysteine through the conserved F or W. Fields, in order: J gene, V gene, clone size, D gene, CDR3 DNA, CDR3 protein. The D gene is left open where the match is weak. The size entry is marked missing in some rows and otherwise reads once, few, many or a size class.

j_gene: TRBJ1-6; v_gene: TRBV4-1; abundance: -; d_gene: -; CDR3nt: TGCGCCAGCAGCCCCCCTCGAGTGGATTCACCCCTCCACTTT; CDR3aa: CASSPPRVDSPLHF
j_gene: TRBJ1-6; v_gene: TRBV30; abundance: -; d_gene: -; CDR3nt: TGTGCCTGGACGGCAGGGAACTCACCCCTCCACTTT; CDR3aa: CAWTAGNSPLHF
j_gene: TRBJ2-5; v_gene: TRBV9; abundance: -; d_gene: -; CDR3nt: TGTGCCAGCAGCGTGCAGGGGCAAGAGACCCAGTACTTC; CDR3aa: CASSVQGQETQYF
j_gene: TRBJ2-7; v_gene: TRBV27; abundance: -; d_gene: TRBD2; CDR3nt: TGTGCCAGCAGTTCTCGAGGACTAGCGGGGGGGAACTACGAGCAGTACTTC; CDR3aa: CASSSRGLAGGNYEQYF
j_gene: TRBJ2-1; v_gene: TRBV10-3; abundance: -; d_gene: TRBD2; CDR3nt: TGTGCCATCAGTCTAGCGGGGGTCTCCTACAATGAGCAGTTCTTC; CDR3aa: CAISLAGVSYNEQFF
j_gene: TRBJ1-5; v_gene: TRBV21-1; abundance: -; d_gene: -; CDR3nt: TGTGCCAGCAGCAAAGGGGACCAGCCCCAGCATTTT; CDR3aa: CASSKGDQPQHF
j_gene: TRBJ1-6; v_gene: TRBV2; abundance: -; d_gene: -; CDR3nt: TGTGCCAGCAGTGAAGACGGAGGCTATAATTCACCCCTCCACTTT; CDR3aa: CASSEDGGYNSPLHF
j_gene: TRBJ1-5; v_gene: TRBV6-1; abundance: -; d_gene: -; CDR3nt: TGTGCCAGCAGTGAAGGAGGGTGGGGTCAGCCCCAGCATTTT; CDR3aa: CASSEGGWGQPQHF
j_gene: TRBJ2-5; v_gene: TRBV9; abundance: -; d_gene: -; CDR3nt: TGTGCCAGCAGCTTTGGGAGGGGGTTGGAGACCCAGTACTTC; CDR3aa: CASSFGRGLETQYF
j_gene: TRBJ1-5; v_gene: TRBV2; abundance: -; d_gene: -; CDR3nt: TGTGCCAGCAGTGAACACGCAATAAGTCAGCCCCAGCATTTT; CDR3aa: CASSEHAISQPQHF
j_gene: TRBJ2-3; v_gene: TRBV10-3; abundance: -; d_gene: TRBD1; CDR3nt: TGTGCCATCAGCCTGAGGGCAGGGGGCGCGGGAGATACGCAGTATTTT; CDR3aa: CAISLRAGGAGDTQYF
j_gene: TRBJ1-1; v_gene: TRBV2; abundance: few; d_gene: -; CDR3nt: TGTGCCAGCTCATTACAGGGTAACACTGAAGCTTTCTTT; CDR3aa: CASSLQGNTEAFF
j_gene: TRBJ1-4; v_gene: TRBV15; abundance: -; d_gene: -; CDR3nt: TGTGCCACCAGCTGGGGGACAATCGGGAATGAAAAACTGTTTTTT; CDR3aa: CATSWGTIGNEKLFF
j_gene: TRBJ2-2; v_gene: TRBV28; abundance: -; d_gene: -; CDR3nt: TGTGCCAGCACTCGGACAGCGAACACCGGGGAGCTGTTTTTT; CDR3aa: CASTRTANTGELFF
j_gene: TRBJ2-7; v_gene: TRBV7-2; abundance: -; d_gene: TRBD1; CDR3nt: TGTGCCAGCAGCTTAGCAGGGGGCGCGAACTACGAGCAGTACTTC; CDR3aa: CASSLAGGANYEQYF
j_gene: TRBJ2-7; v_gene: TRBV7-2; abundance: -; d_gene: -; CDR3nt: TGTGCCAGCAGCCCCTCTAGAAACGAGCAGTACTTC; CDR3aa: CASSPSRNEQYF
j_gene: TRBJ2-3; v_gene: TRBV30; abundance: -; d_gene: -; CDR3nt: TGTGCCTGGAATCTAGCAGGTTCCACAGATACGCAGTATTTT; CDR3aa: CAWNLAGSTDTQYF
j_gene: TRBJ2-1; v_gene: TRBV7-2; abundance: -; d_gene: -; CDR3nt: TGTGCCAGCAGCTTGGACTACAATGAGCAGTTCTTC; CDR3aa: CASSLDYNEQFF
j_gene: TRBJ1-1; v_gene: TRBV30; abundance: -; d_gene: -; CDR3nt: TGTGCCTGGAGTAAGGACGCTGAAGCTTTCTTT; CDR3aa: CAWSKDAEAFF
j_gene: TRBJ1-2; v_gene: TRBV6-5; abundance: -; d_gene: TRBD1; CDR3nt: TGTGCCAGCAGCAGACAGGGAAACTATGGCTACACCTTC; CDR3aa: CASSRQGNYGYTF
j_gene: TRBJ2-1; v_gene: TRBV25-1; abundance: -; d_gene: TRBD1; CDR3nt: TGTGCCAGCTCAGGGGGCAATGAGCAGTTCTTC; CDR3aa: CASSGGNEQFF
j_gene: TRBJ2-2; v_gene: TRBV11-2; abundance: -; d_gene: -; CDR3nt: TGTGCCAGCAGCTTAGAGGGCAGGACTAACACCGGGGAGCTGTTTTTT; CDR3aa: CASSLEGRTNTGELFF
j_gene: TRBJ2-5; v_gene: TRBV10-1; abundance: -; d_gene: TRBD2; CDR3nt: TGCGCCAGCAGTGAAGGTCCTAGCGGCCAAGAGACCCAGTACTTC; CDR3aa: CASSEGPSGQETQYF
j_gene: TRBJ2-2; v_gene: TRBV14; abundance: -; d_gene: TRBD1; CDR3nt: TGTGCCAGCAGAGGCGGGACAGGGGGCCTAATTGGCACCGGGGAGCTGTTTTTT; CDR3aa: CASRGGTGGLIGTGELFF
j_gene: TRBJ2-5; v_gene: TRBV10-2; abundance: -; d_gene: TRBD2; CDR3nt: TGCGCCAGCAGCAAGGGACTAGCGGGGCCCCAAGAGACCCAGTACTTC; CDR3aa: CASSKGLAGPQETQYF
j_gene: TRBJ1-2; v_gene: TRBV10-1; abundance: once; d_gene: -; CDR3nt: TGCGCCAGCAGTGAGTCGGGGTATAACTATGGCTACACCTTC; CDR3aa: CASSESGYNYGYTF
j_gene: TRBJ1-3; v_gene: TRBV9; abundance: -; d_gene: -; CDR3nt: TGTGCCAGCAGCGTAGAAGGGGCCCGAGGAAACACCATATATTTT; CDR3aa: CASSVEGARGNTIYF
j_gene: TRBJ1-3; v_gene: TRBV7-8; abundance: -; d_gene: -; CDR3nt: TGTGCCAGCAGCAGAGGGTACGGGGGAAACACCATATATTTT; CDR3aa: CASSRGYGGNTIYF
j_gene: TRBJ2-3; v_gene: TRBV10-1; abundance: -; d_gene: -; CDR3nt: TGCGCCAGCAGGAGGGACTTCACAGATACGCAGTATTTT; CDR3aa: CASRRDFTDTQYF
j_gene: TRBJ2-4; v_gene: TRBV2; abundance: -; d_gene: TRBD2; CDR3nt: TGTGCCAGCATCGGGGGGGCGGCCAAAAACATTCAGTACTTC; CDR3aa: CASIGGAAKNIQYF
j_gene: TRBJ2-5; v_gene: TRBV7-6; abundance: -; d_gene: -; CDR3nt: TGTGCCAGCAGCTCAAGGACAAACCGGGAGACCCAGTACTTC; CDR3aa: CASSSRTNRETQYF
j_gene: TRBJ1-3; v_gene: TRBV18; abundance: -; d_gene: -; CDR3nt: TGTGCCAGCTCACCTCAGGGGATCTCTGGAAACACCATATATTTT; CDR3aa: CASSPQGISGNTIYF
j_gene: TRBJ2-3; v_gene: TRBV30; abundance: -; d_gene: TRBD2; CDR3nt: TGTGCCTGGAGAAAAGGGGCGGGAGGGCCAATAACAGATACGCAGTATTTT; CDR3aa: CAWRKGAGGPITDTQYF
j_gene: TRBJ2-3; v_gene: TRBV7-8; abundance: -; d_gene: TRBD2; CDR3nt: TGTGCCAGCAGCCCCTACGGGGGGTTTACGCAGTATTTT; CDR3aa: CASSPYGGFTQYF
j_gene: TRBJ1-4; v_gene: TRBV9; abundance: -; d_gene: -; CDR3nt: TGTGCCAGCAGCGTAGGTCAGAACAATGAAAAACTGTTTTTT; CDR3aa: CASSVGQNNEKLFF
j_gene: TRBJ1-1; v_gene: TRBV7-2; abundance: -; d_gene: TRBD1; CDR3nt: TGTGCCAGCAGCTTAATATCGGGGCCTCCGACAGGGGAAGCTTTCTTT; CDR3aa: CASSLISGPPTGEAFF
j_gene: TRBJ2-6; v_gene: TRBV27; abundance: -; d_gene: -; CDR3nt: TGTGCCAGCAGTTTACAGAACTCTGGGGCCAACGTCCTGACTTTC; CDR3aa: CASSLQNSGANVLTF
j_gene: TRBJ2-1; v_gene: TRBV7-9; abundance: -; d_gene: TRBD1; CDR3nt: TGTGCCAGCAGCTTAGCTTTAATGGGACAGAACAATGAGCAGTTCTTC; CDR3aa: CASSLALMGQNNEQFF
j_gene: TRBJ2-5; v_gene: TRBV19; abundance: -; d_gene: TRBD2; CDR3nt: TGTGCCAGTAGTATAGAGAGGAGCGGGGGAAGCGAGACCCAGTACTTC; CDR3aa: CASSIERSGGSETQYF
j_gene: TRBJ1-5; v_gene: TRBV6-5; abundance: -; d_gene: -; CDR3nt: TGTGCCACCGGTAGGGAAAGCAATCAGCCCCAGCATTTT; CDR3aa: CATGRESNQPQHF
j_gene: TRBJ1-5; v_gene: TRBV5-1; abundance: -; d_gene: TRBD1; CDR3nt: TGCGCCAGCAGCCCGGACAGGGAAGGACAGCCCCAGCATTTT; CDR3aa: CASSPDREGQPQHF